Listed below are T cell receptor beta chains from one sample, sequenced in a study of blood T cell repertoires in COVID-19. Only in-frame clones appear in the TCRdb table, and some are missing; sequencing was by immunoSEQ multiplex PCR. The repertoire holds some 150,000 clones, with 65% to 90% as singletons. The sample was peripheral blood. These receptor sequences come from a woman in her 50s with acute or convalescent COVID-19. The CDR3 runs from the conserved cysteine through the conserved F or W. The order of the fields is V gene, D gene, J gene, clone size, CDR3 protein, CDR3 DNA. A D gene is named only where the DNA matches it firmly. Not all rows give a size; the values are once, few, many and, for expanded clones, a class.

v_call: TRBV28; d_call: TRBD1; j_call: TRBJ2-7; clone_size: -; cdr3_aa: CATLKPGTGIHEQYF; cdr3_nt: TGTGCCACCTTAAAACCCGGGACAGGGATCCACGAGCAGTACTTC
v_call: TRBV4-2; d_call: -; j_call: TRBJ2-3; clone_size: -; cdr3_aa: CASSQEGLRTDTQYF; cdr3_nt: TGTGCCAGCAGCCAAGAGGGCCTACGGACAGATACGCAGTATTTT
v_call: TRBV5-4; d_call: -; j_call: TRBJ2-3; clone_size: -; cdr3_aa: CASSLGVGRETRDTQYF; cdr3_nt: TGTGCCAGCAGCTTGGGGGTGGGCAGGGAAACGAGAGATACGCAGTATTTT
v_call: TRBV5-4; d_call: -; j_call: TRBJ1-1; clone_size: once; cdr3_aa: CASRSSGDSMNTEAFF; cdr3_nt: TGTGCCAGCAGGTCCTCAGGGGATTCGATGAACACTGAAGCTTTCTTT
v_call: TRBV6-4; d_call: -; j_call: TRBJ1-1; clone_size: -; cdr3_aa: CASRHSMNTEAFF; cdr3_nt: TGTGCCAGCAGACATAGCATGAACACTGAAGCTTTCTTT
v_call: TRBV7-2; d_call: -; j_call: TRBJ2-2; clone_size: -; cdr3_aa: CASSLLGELFF; cdr3_nt: TGTGCCAGCAGCTTACTCGGGGAGCTGTTTTTT
v_call: TRBV7-2; d_call: -; j_call: TRBJ2-2; clone_size: -; cdr3_aa: CASSAGLNTGELFF; cdr3_nt: TGTGCCAGCAGCGCGGGACTGAACACCGGGGAGCTGTTTTTT
v_call: TRBV29-1; d_call: TRBD1; j_call: TRBJ2-4; clone_size: -; cdr3_aa: CSVEGQGSIQYF; cdr3_nt: TGCAGCGTAGAAGGACAGGGGAGCATTCAGTACTTC
v_call: TRBV18; d_call: -; j_call: TRBJ1-5; clone_size: -; cdr3_aa: CASSGGLLQPQHF; cdr3_nt: TGTGCCAGCTCGGGGGGGTTACTACAGCCCCAGCATTTT
v_call: TRBV5-4; d_call: TRBD1; j_call: TRBJ2-7; clone_size: -; cdr3_aa: CASSTGGGTYEQYF; cdr3_nt: TGTGCCAGCAGCACAGGGGGTGGGACCTACGAGCAGTACTTC
v_call: TRBV6-6; d_call: -; j_call: TRBJ1-6; clone_size: -; cdr3_aa: CASSSNAGNSPLHF; cdr3_nt: TGTGCCAGCAGTTCCAATGCGGGTAATTCACCCCTCCACTTT
v_call: TRBV27; d_call: -; j_call: TRBJ2-5; clone_size: once; cdr3_aa: CASKRAQNGETQYF; cdr3_nt: TGTGCCAGCAAGAGGGCCCAGAACGGAGAGACCCAGTACTTC
v_call: TRBV12-3/TRBV12-4; d_call: -; j_call: TRBJ1-1; clone_size: few; cdr3_aa: CASTSGQSTEAFF; cdr3_nt: TGTGCCAGCACCTCCGGACAGTCCACTGAAGCTTTCTTT
v_call: TRBV4-3; d_call: TRBD2; j_call: TRBJ2-2; clone_size: -; cdr3_aa: CASSQDAAGRTGELFF; cdr3_nt: TGCGCCAGCAGCCAAGACGCAGCGGGACGGACCGGGGAGCTGTTTTTT
v_call: TRBV7-2; d_call: -; j_call: TRBJ1-1; clone_size: -; cdr3_aa: CASSLERYTEAFF; cdr3_nt: TGTGCCAGCAGCTTAGAACGGTACACTGAAGCTTTCTTT
v_call: TRBV5-4; d_call: -; j_call: TRBJ2-3; clone_size: -; cdr3_aa: CASSAAGIYTDTQYF; cdr3_nt: TGTGCCAGCAGCGCCGCGGGCATATACACAGATACGCAGTATTTT
v_call: TRBV19; d_call: TRBD1; j_call: TRBJ1-2; clone_size: -; cdr3_aa: CASSRDRGKYGYTF; cdr3_nt: TGTGCCAGTAGCCGGGACAGGGGGAAGTATGGCTACACCTTC
v_call: TRBV7-3; d_call: -; j_call: TRBJ2-2; clone_size: few; cdr3_aa: CASSLVAAGTNTGELFF; cdr3_nt: TGTGCCAGCAGCTTAGTTGCTGCGGGAACGAACACCGGGGAGCTGTTTTTT
v_call: TRBV19; d_call: -; j_call: TRBJ1-6; clone_size: once; cdr3_aa: CASTIQGHGSPLHF; cdr3_nt: TGTGCCAGTACTATACAGGGACATGGCTCACCCCTCCACTTT
v_call: TRBV5-1; d_call: -; j_call: TRBJ1-1; clone_size: -; cdr3_aa: CASSKGQMNTEAFF; cdr3_nt: TGCGCCAGCAGCAAGGGACAAATGAACACTGAAGCTTTCTTT
v_call: TRBV5-1; d_call: -; j_call: TRBJ1-1; clone_size: -; cdr3_aa: CASSSENTEAFF; cdr3_nt: TGCGCCAGCAGTAGTGAAAACACTGAAGCTTTCTTT
v_call: TRBV5-1; d_call: -; j_call: TRBJ2-7; clone_size: -; cdr3_aa: CASSPERPLYEQYF; cdr3_nt: TGCGCCAGCAGCCCCGAGCGGCCGTTGTACGAGCAGTACTTC
v_call: TRBV3-1/TRBV3-2; d_call: -; j_call: TRBJ1-1; clone_size: -; cdr3_aa: CASSHLLEAFF; cdr3_nt: TGTGCCAGCAGCCACCTACTCGAAGCTTTCTTT
v_call: TRBV25-1; d_call: -; j_call: TRBJ2-5; clone_size: -; cdr3_aa: CASSESPGREETQYF; cdr3_nt: TGTGCCAGCAGTGAATCCCCGGGCAGGGAAGAGACCCAGTACTTC
v_call: TRBV5-4; d_call: -; j_call: TRBJ1-1; clone_size: once; cdr3_aa: CASSLDAGGMNTEAFF; cdr3_nt: TGTGCCAGCAGCTTGGACGCGGGCGGGATGAACACTGAAGCTTTCTTT
v_call: TRBV6-4; d_call: -; j_call: TRBJ1-2; clone_size: few; cdr3_aa: CASSAGYGYTF; cdr3_nt: TGTGCCAGCAGTGCGGGCTATGGCTACACCTTC
v_call: TRBV27; d_call: -; j_call: TRBJ2-1; clone_size: -; cdr3_aa: CASRGIMGPGEQFF; cdr3_nt: TGTGCCAGCAGGGGAATTATGGGGCCAGGTGAGCAGTTCTTC
v_call: TRBV24-1; d_call: TRBD2; j_call: TRBJ2-1; clone_size: -; cdr3_aa: CATSDSSSGGRGYNEQFF; cdr3_nt: TGTGCCACCAGTGATTCTTCTAGCGGGGGACGCGGCTACAATGAGCAGTTCTTC
v_call: TRBV7-2; d_call: -; j_call: TRBJ2-3; clone_size: once; cdr3_aa: CASSLRGWRTDTQYF; cdr3_nt: TGTGCCAGCAGCTTAAGGGGCTGGCGCACAGATACGCAGTATTTT
v_call: TRBV4-3; d_call: -; j_call: TRBJ1-5; clone_size: once; cdr3_aa: CASSQEEGVGPQHF; cdr3_nt: TGCGCCAGCAGCCAAGAGGAGGGAGTAGGGCCCCAGCATTTT
v_call: TRBV10-1; d_call: -; j_call: TRBJ2-4; clone_size: -; cdr3_aa: CASVGGICNIQYF; cdr3_nt: TGCGCCAGCGTCGGGGGTATATGTAACATTCAGTACTTC
v_call: TRBV19; d_call: -; j_call: TRBJ1-5; clone_size: -; cdr3_aa: CASSIRTSSSNQPQHF; cdr3_nt: TGTGCCAGTAGTATCAGAACGTCCTCTAGCAATCAGCCCCAGCATTTT